The sequence of this T cell receptor (beta chain) was determined in a study of shared clonotypes between healthy human individuals. TCRdb's table, derived via immunoSEQ multiplex PCR, lists solely in-frame clones and lacks some. The profile shows about 2 million clones, about 94% of them singletons. The naive CD8 population came from CD45RO-negative cells selected for CCR7, without terminally differentiated effector memory CD45RA+ cells. Trimming took off 5 bases at V and 8 bases at J, with 12 bases between the two ends. Germline loops: CDR1 WNHNN, CDR2 SYGVQD (reference sequence). CDR3 length: 13 residues.

The receptor's source is a man between 18 and 35 years old in good health. This chain joins TRBV10-1 and TRBJ2-2; unclear D gene. What was sequenced was naive CD8+ T cells sorted from blood. This chain's CDR3 is CASSLVNAGELFF. The CDR3 coding sequence is TGCGCCAGCAGTCTCGTCAACGCGGGGGAGCTGTTTTTT.